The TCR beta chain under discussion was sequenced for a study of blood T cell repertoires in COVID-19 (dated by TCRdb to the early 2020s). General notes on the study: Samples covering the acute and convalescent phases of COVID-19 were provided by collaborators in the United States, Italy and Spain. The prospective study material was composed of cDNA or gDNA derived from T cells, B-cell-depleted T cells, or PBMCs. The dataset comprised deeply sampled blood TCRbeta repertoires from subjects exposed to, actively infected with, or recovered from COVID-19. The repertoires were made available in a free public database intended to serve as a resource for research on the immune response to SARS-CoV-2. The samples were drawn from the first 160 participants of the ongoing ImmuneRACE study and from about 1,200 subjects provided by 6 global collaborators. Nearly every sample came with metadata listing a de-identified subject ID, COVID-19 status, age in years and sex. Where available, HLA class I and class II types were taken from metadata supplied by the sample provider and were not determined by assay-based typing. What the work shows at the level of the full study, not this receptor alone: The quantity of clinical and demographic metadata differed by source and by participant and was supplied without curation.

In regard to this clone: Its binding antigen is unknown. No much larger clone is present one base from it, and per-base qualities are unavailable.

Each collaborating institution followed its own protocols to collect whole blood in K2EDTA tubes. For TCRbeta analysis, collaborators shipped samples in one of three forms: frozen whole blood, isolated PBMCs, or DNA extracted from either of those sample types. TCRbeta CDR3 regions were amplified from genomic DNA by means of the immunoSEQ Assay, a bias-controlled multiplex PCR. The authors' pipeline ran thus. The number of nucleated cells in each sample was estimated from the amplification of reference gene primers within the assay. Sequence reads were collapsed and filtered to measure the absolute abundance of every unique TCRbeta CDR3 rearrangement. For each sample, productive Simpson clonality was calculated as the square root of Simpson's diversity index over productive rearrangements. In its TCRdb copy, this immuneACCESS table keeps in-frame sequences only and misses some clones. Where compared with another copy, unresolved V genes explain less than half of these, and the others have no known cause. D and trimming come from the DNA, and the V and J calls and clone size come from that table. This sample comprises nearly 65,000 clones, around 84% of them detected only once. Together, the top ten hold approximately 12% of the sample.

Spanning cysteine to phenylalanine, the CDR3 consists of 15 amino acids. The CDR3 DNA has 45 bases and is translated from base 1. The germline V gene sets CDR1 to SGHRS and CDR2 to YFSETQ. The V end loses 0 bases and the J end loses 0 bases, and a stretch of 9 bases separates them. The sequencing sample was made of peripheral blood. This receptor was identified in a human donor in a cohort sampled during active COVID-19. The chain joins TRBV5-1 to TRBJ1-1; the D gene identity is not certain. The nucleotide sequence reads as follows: TGCGCCAGCAGCTTGGTCTCCAGTCTGAACACTGAAGCTTTCTTT. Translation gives CASSLVSSLNTEAFF.